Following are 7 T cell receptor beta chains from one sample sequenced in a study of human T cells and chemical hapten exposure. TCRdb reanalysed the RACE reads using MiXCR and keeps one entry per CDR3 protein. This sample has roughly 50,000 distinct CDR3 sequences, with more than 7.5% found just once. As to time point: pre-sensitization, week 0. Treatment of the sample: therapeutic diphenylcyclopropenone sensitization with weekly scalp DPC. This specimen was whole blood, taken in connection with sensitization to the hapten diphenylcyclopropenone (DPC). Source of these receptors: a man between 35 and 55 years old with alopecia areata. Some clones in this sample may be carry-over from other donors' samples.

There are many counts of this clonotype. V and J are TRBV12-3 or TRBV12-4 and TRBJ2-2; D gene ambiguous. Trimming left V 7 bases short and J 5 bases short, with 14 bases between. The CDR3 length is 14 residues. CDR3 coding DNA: TGTGCCAGCACCCCCCTAGATGCGACCGGGGAGCTGTTTTTT. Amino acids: CASTPLDATGELFF.

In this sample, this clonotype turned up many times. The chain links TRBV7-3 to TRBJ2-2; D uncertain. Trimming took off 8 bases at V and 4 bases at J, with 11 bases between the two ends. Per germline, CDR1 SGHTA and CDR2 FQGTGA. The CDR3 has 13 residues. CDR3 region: CASAEGRTGELFF. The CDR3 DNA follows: TGTGCCAGCGCTGAAGGCCGCACCGGGGAGCTGTTTTTT.

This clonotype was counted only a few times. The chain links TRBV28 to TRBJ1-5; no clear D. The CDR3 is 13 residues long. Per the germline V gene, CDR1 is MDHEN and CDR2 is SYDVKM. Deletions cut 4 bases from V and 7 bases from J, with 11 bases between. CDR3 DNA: TGTGCCAGCAGTTCCTCTTATGACCAGCCCCAGCATTTT. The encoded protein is CASSSSYDQPQHF.

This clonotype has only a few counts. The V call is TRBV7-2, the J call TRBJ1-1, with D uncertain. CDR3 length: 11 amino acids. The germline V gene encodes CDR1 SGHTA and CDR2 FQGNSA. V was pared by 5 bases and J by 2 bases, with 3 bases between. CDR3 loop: CASSVNTEAFF. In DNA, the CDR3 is TGTGCCAGCAGCGTAAACACTGAAGCTTTCTTT.

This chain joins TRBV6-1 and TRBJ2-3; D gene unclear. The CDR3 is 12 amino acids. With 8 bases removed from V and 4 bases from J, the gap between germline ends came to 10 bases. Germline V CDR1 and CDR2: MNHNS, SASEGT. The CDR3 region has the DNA TGTGCCAGCGAGGATCTCTCAGATACGCAGTATTTT. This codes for CASEDLSDTQYF.

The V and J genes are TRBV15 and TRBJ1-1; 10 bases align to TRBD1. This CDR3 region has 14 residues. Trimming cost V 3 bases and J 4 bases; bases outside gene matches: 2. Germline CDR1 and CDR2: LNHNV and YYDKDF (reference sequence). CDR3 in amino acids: CATSRGTGATEAFF. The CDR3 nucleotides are TGTGCCACCAGCAGGGGGACAGGGGCCACTGAAGCTTTCTTT.

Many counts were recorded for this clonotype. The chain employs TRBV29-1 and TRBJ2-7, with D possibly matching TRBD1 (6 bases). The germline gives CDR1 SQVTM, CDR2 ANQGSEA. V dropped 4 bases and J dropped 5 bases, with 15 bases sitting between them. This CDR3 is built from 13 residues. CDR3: CSVGTGKLDEQYF. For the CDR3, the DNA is TGCAGCGTTGGAACAGGGAAGCTCGACGAGCAGTACTTC.